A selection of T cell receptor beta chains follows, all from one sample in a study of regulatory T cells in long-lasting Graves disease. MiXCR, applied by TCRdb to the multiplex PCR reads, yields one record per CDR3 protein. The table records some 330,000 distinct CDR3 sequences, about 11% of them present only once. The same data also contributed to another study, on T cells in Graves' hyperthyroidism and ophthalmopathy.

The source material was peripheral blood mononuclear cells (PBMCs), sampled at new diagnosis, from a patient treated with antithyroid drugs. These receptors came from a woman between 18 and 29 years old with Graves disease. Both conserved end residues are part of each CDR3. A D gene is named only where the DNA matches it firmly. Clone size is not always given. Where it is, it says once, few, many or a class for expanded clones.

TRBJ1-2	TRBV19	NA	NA	CATPDKTDGYTF	TGTGCCACCCCGGACAAGACGGATGGCTACACCTTC
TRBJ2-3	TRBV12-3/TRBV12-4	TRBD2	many	CASSLAGGAADTQYF	TGTGCCAGCAGTCTAGCGGGAGGGGCCGCAGATACGCAGTATTTT
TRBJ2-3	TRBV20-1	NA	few	CSAAPLTDTQYF	TGCAGTGCTGCCCCCCTAACAGATACGCAGTATTTT
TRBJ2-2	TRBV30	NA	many	CAWSQGVGAGELFF	TGTGCCTGGAGTCAAGGGGTTGGTGCCGGGGAGCTGTTTTTT
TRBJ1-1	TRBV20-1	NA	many	CSARAMAGRVNTEAFF	TGCAGTGCTAGAGCAATGGCAGGGAGGGTGAACACTGAAGCTTTCTTT
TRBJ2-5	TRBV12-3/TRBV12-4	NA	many	CASSSNVGETQYF	TGTGCCAGCAGTTCTAACGTCGGAGAGACCCAGTACTTC
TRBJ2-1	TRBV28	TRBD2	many	CASSLGLAGANEQFF	TGTGCCAGCAGTTTAGGGCTAGCGGGTGCCAATGAGCAGTTCTTC
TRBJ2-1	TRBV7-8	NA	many	CASSFSGPSYNEQFF	TGTGCCAGCAGCTTCAGCGGTCCCTCCTACAATGAGCAGTTCTTC
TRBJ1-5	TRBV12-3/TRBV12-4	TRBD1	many	CASSPYSRQGIRPQHF	TGTGCCAGCAGCCCTTATTCTAGACAGGGTATTCGGCCCCAGCATTTT
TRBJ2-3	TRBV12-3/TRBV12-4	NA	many	CASSLASDTQYF	TGTGCCAGCAGTTTAGCATCAGATACGCAGTATTTT
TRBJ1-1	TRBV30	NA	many	CAWSVGLNTEAFF	TGTGCCTGGAGTGTGGGCTTGAACACTGAAGCTTTCTTT
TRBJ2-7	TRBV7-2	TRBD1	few	CASSFHRGNYEQYF	TGTGCCAGCAGCTTTCACAGGGGGAACTACGAGCAGTACTTC
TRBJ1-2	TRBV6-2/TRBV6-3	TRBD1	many	CASSRIIGGQPIYGYTF	TGTGCCAGCAGCCGTATCATAGGGGGACAGCCTATCTATGGCTACACCTTC